This TCR beta chain stems from a study of early T cells in non-severe SARS-CoV-2 infection (dated by TCRdb to 2020 to 2022). About the investigation overall: Bulk RNA from unsorted whole blood was used for TCR sequencing, so alpha and beta chains could not be paired.

This clonotype occurred many times. It has no known antigen specificity. No per-base quality is available; no much larger clone lies one base away. The receptor library was made with 5' RACE. Sequencer: NextSeq 500. The TCR library protocol attached unique molecular identifiers to individual cDNA molecules to correct for sequencing error and PCR bias. Both TCR alpha and beta chains were sequenced, and tight co-correlation was observed between alpha and beta sequence abundances in each sample. The published analysis was carried out like this. Decombinator V4 was used to annotate the V gene, J gene and CDR3 of the TCR sequences. Expanded TCRs were defined as changing significantly between any two time points under a Poisson model with p below 0.0001. Abundances of TCRs were expressed as counts per million after normalisation to the total number of TCRs sequenced in each sample. TRAV1-2 paired with TRAJ12, TRAJ20 or TRAJ33 defined MAIT TCRs, while TRAV10 paired with TRAJ18 defined iNKT TCRs. VDJdb, accessed 1 November 2021, was searched for CMV, EBV and SARS-CoV-2 annotated TCRs, excluding TCRs annotated for multiple antigens. TCRdb took the public reads, trimmed them with fastp at Q25, ran MiXCR for clone calling and kept in-frame beta chains. Identical CDR3 proteins give one entry, which carries the most common genes and DNA. TCRdb, not the original authors, processed these V and J calls. The sample data list about 33,000 distinct CDR3 sequences, and around 5% of these were observed just once. In total, the top ten clones hold roughly 13% of the sample.

This was a case-control study nested in a cohort of healthcare workers in London, UK, who had nasopharyngeal swab PCR tests and blood samples taken every week. Healthcare workers were recruited during the week of the UK lockdown, between 23 and 31 March 2020, and followed weekly for up to roughly 15 weeks. The cysteine opens and the phenylalanine closes a CDR3 of 16 amino acids. Kept here is only the CDR3 DNA, which spans 48 bases and is read in frame from base 1. V is clipped by 1 base and J by 6 bases, and the sequence between their germline boundaries is 18 bases long. The germline V gene supplies CDR1 SGHVS and CDR2 FQNEAQ. The research as a whole found: VDJdb matching was skewed toward anti-spike CD8 responses and likely underestimated virus-specific expansions by missing private and CD4 specificities.

The chain uses TRBV7-8 and TRBJ1-1, and possibly TRBD1, on 5 matching bases. Sample: whole blood. This receptor was obtained from an adult who was a healthcare worker with PCR-confirmed SARS-CoV-2 infection or an uninfected control (not recorded which). The DNA sequence is as follows: TGTGCCAGCAGCTTAGGAGAGAGCAGGACGGGGGCTGAAGCTTTCTTT. It specifies CASSLGESRTGAEAFF. With the rest looked up from the reference TRBV7-8 and TRBJ1-1 genes rather than sequenced, the full variable domain is GAGVSQSPRYKVAKRGQDVALRCDPISGHVSLFWYQQALGQGPEFLTYFQNEAQLDKSGLPSDRFFAERPEGSVSTLKIQRTQQEDSAVYLCASSLGESRTGAEAFFGQGTRLTVV.